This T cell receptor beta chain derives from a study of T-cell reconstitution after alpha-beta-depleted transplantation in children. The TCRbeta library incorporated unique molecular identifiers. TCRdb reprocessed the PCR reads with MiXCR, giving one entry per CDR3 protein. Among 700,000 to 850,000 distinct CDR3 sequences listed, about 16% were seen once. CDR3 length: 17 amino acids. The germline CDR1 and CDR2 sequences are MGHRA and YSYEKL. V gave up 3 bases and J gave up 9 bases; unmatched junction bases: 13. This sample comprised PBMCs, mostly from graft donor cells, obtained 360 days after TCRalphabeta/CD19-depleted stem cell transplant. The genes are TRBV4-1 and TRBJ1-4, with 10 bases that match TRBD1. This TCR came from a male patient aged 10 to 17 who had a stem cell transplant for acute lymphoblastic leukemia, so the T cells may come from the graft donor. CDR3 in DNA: TGCGCCAGCAGCCATTGGCTCCCGGGACAGGGGCGGCAAAAACTGTTTTTT. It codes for CASSHWLPGQGRQKLFF.